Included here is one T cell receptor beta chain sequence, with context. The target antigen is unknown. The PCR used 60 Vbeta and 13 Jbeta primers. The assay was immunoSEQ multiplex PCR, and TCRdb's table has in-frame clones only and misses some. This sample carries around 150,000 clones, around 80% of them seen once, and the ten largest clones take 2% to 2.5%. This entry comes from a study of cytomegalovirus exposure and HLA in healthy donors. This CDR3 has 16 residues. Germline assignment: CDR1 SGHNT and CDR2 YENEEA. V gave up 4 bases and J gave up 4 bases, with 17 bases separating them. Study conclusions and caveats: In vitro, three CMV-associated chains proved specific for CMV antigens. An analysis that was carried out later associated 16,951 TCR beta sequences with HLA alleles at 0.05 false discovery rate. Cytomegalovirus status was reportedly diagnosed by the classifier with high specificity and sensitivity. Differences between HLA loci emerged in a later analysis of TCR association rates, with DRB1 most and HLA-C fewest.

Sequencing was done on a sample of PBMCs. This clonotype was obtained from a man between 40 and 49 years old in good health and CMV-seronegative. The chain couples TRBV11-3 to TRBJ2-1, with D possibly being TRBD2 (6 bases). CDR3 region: CASSYDGGISYNEQFF. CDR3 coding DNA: TGTGCCAGCAGCTATGATGGCGGGATATCTTACAATGAGCAGTTCTTC.